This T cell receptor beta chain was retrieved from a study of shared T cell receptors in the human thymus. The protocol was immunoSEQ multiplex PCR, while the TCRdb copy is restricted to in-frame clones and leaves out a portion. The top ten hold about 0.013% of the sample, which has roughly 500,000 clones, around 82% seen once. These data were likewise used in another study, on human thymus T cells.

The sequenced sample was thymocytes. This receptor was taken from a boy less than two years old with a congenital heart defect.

The DNA for the CDR3 is TGTGCCAGCAGCTTAGAGGAGCGGTATACGCAGTATTTT. Protein: CASSLEERYTQYF. V gene TRBV7-2 combines with J gene TRBJ2-3, with a tentative D call TRBD2 (5 bases). Trimming took off 1 base at V and 7 bases at J, with 9 bases between the two ends. The CDR3 extends over 13 amino acids. Germline loops: CDR1 SGHTA, CDR2 FQGNSA.